One T cell receptor (beta chain) is described in this entry. The data were taken from a study of blood T cell repertoires in COVID-19. TCRdb's copy holds only in-frame clones and misses some; the assay was immunoSEQ multiplex PCR. The table has fewer than 200,000 clones, under 95% seen once; the top ten hold 4.5% to 5%. The CDR3 length is 15 residues. Deletions cut 0 bases from V and 6 bases from J, with 12 bases between. Per the germline V gene, CDR1 is LNHNV and CDR2 is YYDKDF (reference sequence). Sample: peripheral blood. The V gene is TRBV15, the J gene TRBJ2-1, with D possibly TRBD2 on 6 matching bases. The receptor was derived from a man aged 18 to 30 with COVID-19, enrolled during active disease. CDR3 DNA sequence: TGTGCCACCAGCAGAGATCCGGGAGAGGGCAATGAGCAGTTCTTC. Protein product: CATSRDPGEGNEQFF.